This T cell receptor (beta chain) comes out of a study of cytotoxic CD8 clonotypes in ibrutinib-treated CLL. Study-wide background: Researchers reported ten to eleven relapsed/refractory and approximately 15 treatment-naive patients, about 17 of them IGHV unmutated.

This table comes from immunoSEQ multiplex PCR, and its TCRdb copy is limited to in-frame clones, with some not included. The sample lists about 68,000 clones; about 63% were seen once. V trimming: 6 bases; J trimming: 9 bases; junction bases outside the gene matches: 7. Germline V CDR1 and CDR2: MNHEY, SVGAGI. The CDR3 totals 13 residues. Sequencing was performed on PBMCs, taken after 12 months of ibrutinib treatment. The chain couples TRBV6-5 to TRBJ1-5; 8 nucleotides match TRBD1. The sequence was collected from a human donor with chronic lymphocytic leukemia. DNA for the CDR3: TGTGCCAGCAGAAGGGACAGGCGTCGGCCCCAGCATTTT. Protein product: CASRRDRRRPQHF.